Presented here are 27 T cell receptor beta chains from one specimen sequenced in a study of blood T cell repertoires in COVID-19 (TCRdb year 2020). Libraries were constructed by the immunoSEQ multiplex PCR assay. TCRdb took over this immuneACCESS table, retaining in-frame rearrangements with V and J assigned. Such tables are incomplete; in checked studies, under half of the missing clones stem from an unresolved V gene, and the remainder is unexplained. The sample profile shows about 130,000 clones; around 80% of them were found once. More than 2% of the sample belongs to the ten largest clones. The sample comprised PBMCs or T cells enriched from blood (not recorded which). The receptors stem from a man between 40 and 49 years old with acute COVID-19.

The chain uses TRBV29-1 and TRBJ2-1; 8 bases fit TRBD1. There are 14 residues in the CDR3. CDR1 SQVTM and CDR2 ANQGSEA come from the germline V gene. V lost 5 bases and J lost 4; bases outside the gene matches: 7. The CDR3 protein is CSVSRQGSYNEQFF. CDR3 DNA sequence: TGCAGCGTTTCAAGACAGGGGTCGTACAATGAGCAGTTCTTC.

CDR3 in DNA: TGTGCCAGCAGTGGCCAGGGGCTAGCCAAAAACATTCAGTACTTC. Translation: CASSGQGLAKNIQYF. The gene calls are TRBV2 and TRBJ2-4; the D gene is possibly TRBD1 (6 bases). CDR1 and CDR2 from the germline V gene are SNHLY and FYNNEI. The V and J ends lost 4 bases and 0 bases respectively, with 10 bases between them. The CDR3 spans 15 residues.

The rearrangement links TRBV7-3 to TRBJ2-5; D not certain. V lost 0 bases, J lost 3 bases, and 8 bases lay in between. The CDR3 has 14 amino acids. Germline values: CDR1 SGHTA, CDR2 FQGTGA. The chain's CDR3 is CASSLTGRKETQYF. CDR3 coding DNA: TGTGCCAGCAGCTTAACTGGGCGAAAAGAGACCCAGTACTTC.

The chain recombines TRBV6-5 with TRBJ1-2, with TRBD1 matching over 7 bases. The CDR3 contains 14 residues. Losses at the gene ends were 7 bases for V and 2 bases for J; bases not matched to a gene: 7. CDR1 MNHEY and CDR2 SVGAGI come from the germline V gene. The CDR3 region is CASTIPGQNYGYTF. CDR3 nucleotide sequence: TGTGCCAGCACCATTCCGGGACAGAACTATGGCTACACCTTC.

J is TRBJ1-2 and V is TRBV5-6; D is uncertain. V shed 3 bases and J shed 4 bases, with 7 bases lying between them. CDR3 size: 12 residues. Germline loops: CDR1 SGHDT, CDR2 YYEEEE. CDR3 DNA: TGTGCCAGCAGCTCCCAGATCTATGGCTACACCTTC. Amino acid sequence: CASSSQIYGYTF.

V is TRBV19 and J is TRBJ2-3; TRBD2 aligns across 16 bases. J gave up 8 bases and V 6 bases, and 11 bases lay outside the gene matches. This CDR3 has 17 amino acids. Germline V gene data show CDR1 as LNHDA and CDR2 as SQIVND (reference sequence). The CDR3: CASSHPGLAGGRGTQYF. The CDR3 coding sequence is TGTGCCAGTAGCCACCCGGGACTAGCGGGGGGGCGAGGTACGCAGTATTTT.

This clone was counted between two and nine times. J is TRBJ2-7 and V is TRBV21-1; the D call of TRBD2 is as the table states it, not checked on the DNA. TRBV21-1 is termed a pseudogene. The length of the CDR3 is 14 residues. The CDR3 DNA follows: TGTGCCAGCAGCAAAGTGGCTAGTAATGAAGAGCAGTACTTC. Translating gives CASSKVASNEEQYF.

V usage is TRBV12-3 or TRBV12-4 and J usage is TRBJ1-4; no definite D call. This CDR3 comprises 12 residues. Trimming stripped 6 bases from V and 2 bases from J, with 4 bases between. For the CDR3, the DNA is TGTGCCAGCAGGAGGACTAATGAAAAACTGTTTTTT. It yields the protein CASRRTNEKLFF.

The chain recombines TRBV6-5 with TRBJ2-5, with D perhaps TRBD2 (6 bases). This CDR3 is 14 amino acids long. Germline-derived CDR1 and CDR2 are MNHEY and SVGAGI. Trimming took 5 bases from V and 5 from J, leaving 15 bases between them. The CDR3 protein is CASSPSRGEETQYF. CDR3 nucleotide sequence: TGTGCCAGCAGTCCCTCCCGCGGGGAGGAGACCCAGTACTTC.

This clone was seen only once. The rearrangement links TRBV28 to TRBJ2-5; D remains ambiguous. Deletions cut 4 bases from V and 0 bases from J, with 12 bases between. Per germline, CDR1 MDHEN and CDR2 SYDVKM. The CDR3 runs 15 residues. DNA of the CDR3: TGTGCCAGCAGTTCCCCCACGGAGTACCAAGAGACCCAGTACTTC. Its translation is CASSSPTEYQETQYF.

This chain joins TRBV11-2 and TRBJ2-5, with 8 bases that match TRBD2. Germline loops: CDR1 SGHAT, CDR2 FQNNGV. V lost 7 bases to trimming and J lost 5 bases; unmatched junction nucleotides: 9. The CDR3 spans 14 residues. The DNA of the CDR3 is TGTGCCAGCATCCCCCTTAGCGGGGCGGAGACCCAGTACTTC. Translated: CASIPLSGAETQYF.

Here the CDR3 DNA reads TGTGCCAGCAGTTACTCGGGGAGCAACTATGGCTACACCTTC. This codes for CASSYSGSNYGYTF. The chain employs TRBV6-5 and TRBJ1-2; D call uncertain. V lost 0 bases to trimming and J lost 2 bases, with 7 bases between them. Germline V gene data show CDR1 as MNHEY and CDR2 as SVGAGI. CDR3 size: 14 residues.

This clone was seen more than once but under ten times. J is TRBJ2-7 and V is TRBV2; tentatively, D is TRBD2 (5 bases). V lost 6 bases and J 6 bases, leaving 12 bases between the germline ends. There are 12 residues in the CDR3. Per germline, CDR1 SNHLY and CDR2 FYNNEI. CDR3 DNA sequence: TGTGCCAGCAGGGGTACTAGTTCCGAGCAGTACTTC. The encoded protein is CASRGTSSEQYF.

As to this clone: This same CDR3 is encoded by further DNA sequences in the sample. The chain is built from TRBV28 and TRBJ1-3, with 7 bases fitting TRBD1. J lost 3 bases, V lost 6 bases, and 5 bases had no gene match. Germline V lookup: CDR1 MDHEN, CDR2 SYDVKM. This CDR3 is built from 14 residues. The CDR3 nucleotides read TGTGCCAGCAGCCTCGACAGGGTTGGAAACACCATATATTTT. This codes for CASSLDRVGNTIYF. Full variable domain (remainder filled in from reference TRBV28 and TRBJ1-3): DVKVTQSSRYLVKRTGEKVFLECVQDMDHENMFWYRQDPGLGLRLIYFSYDVKMKEKGDIPEGYSVSREKKERFSLILESASTNQTSMYLCASSLDRVGNTIYFGEGSWLTVV.

The CDR3 is CASSIVAGSTDTQYF. DNA of the CDR3: TGTGCCAGTAGTATCGTGGCGGGATCCACAGATACGCAGTATTTT. The chain couples TRBV19 to TRBJ2-3; a weak D match, TRBD2 (6 bases). The CDR3 sequence is 15 residues long. Trimming left V 3 bases short and J 2 bases short, with 12 bases between. CDR1 and CDR2 from the germline V gene are LNHDA and SQIVND (reference sequence).

The gene calls are TRBV10-3 and TRBJ2-7, with D tentatively TRBD1 (5 bases). The germline V gene encodes CDR1 ENHRY and CDR2 SYGVKD. V was trimmed by 5 bases and J by 3 bases, leaving 8 bases between them. The length of the CDR3 is 12 residues. The CDR3 coding sequence is TGTGCCATCAGTCAGGGTATCTACGAGCAGTACTTC. Translated: CAISQGIYEQYF.

J is TRBJ2-7 and V is TRBV9; TRBD2 agrees at 16 bases. CDR3 length: 15 amino acids. J lost 4 bases, V lost 4 bases, and 2 bases had no gene match. Germline assignment: CDR1 SGDLS and CDR2 YYNGEE. CDR3 nucleotides: TGTGCCAGCAGCCCGGGACTAGCGGGAGGGTACGAGCAGTACTTC. It is translated as CASSPGLAGGYEQYF. Together with reference TRBV9 and TRBJ2-7, the CDR3 gives the full variable domain: DSGVTQTPKHLITATGQRVTLRCSPRSGDLSVYWYQQSLDQGLQFLIQYYNGEERAKGNILERFSAQQFPDLHSELNLSSLELGDSALYFCASSPGLAGGYEQYFGPGTRLTVT.

This sequence joins TRBV28 and TRBJ2-7, with unresolved D. The CDR3 length is 12 residues. The germline V gene has CDR1 MDHEN and CDR2 SYDVKM. V was cut by 2 bases and J by 6 bases, with 8 bases left in between. CDR3 residues: CASSLNEFEQYF. DNA of the CDR3: TGTGCCAGCAGTTTAAACGAGTTCGAGCAGTACTTC.

Details on this clone: Other DNA sequences in the same sample also yield this CDR3. In nucleotides, the CDR3 is TGTGCCTGGAGTGTGGGGGGGCATCAGCCCCAGCATTTT. This encodes CAWSVGGHQPQHF. The J gene is TRBJ1-5, the V gene TRBV30; D might be TRBD1 (6 bases). CDR1 is GTSNPN, CDR2 SVGIG, per germline (reference sequence). V lost 0 bases and J lost 5, with 8 bases in between. The CDR3 has 13 residues.

This rearrangement joins TRBV11-3 to TRBJ2-1, with D maybe TRBD2 (5 bases). V shed 5 bases and J shed 0 bases, with 14 bases lying between them. The germline gives CDR1 SGHNT, CDR2 YENEEA. This CDR3 is built from 16 residues. The chain's CDR3 is CASSLGGTRSYNEQFF. The DNA for the CDR3 is TGTGCCAGCAGCCTAGGAGGCACCCGCTCCTACAATGAGCAGTTCTTC.

The CDR3 bases are TGCGCCAGCAGCCCCACGGACTTAAATTCACCCCTCCACTTT. Its translation is CASSPTDLNSPLHF. The gene calls are TRBV4-1 and TRBJ1-6; D call uncertain. The V and J ends lost 4 bases and 7 bases respectively, with 11 bases between them. Germline values: CDR1 MGHRA, CDR2 YSYEKL. The CDR3 is made up of 14 amino acids.

The chain employs TRBV5-1 and TRBJ1-1, with D uncertain. The V and J ends lost 0 bases and 1 base respectively, with 13 bases between them. Germline CDR1 is SGHRS and CDR2 is YFSETQ. The CDR3 has 16 amino acids. CDR3 amino acids: CASSLAFRVENTEAFF. The CDR3 coding sequence is TGCGCCAGCAGCTTGGCGTTCCGGGTGGAGAACACTGAAGCTTTCTTT.

The rearrangement joins TRBV5-1 to TRBJ1-6; 7 nucleotides align to TRBD1. The CDR3 totals 14 residues. The germline CDR1 and CDR2 sequences are SGHRS and YFSETQ. V dropped 0 bases and J dropped 10; count of bases not matched to a gene: 4. CDR3 coding DNA: TGCGCCAGCAGCTTGGAGGGGGCGCGATCACCCCTCCACTTT. As protein: CASSLEGARSPLHF.

The chain uses TRBV19 and TRBJ1-2; 8 bases agree with TRBD1. CDR3 length: 14 residues. V lost 4 bases and J lost 4; bases outside the gene matches: 5. Germline V gene lookup returns CDR1 LNHDA and CDR2 SQIVND (reference sequence). The CDR3 bases are TGTGCCAGTAGTAGTCAGGGGGCTTCCTATGGCTACACCTTC. Translation gives CASSSQGASYGYTF.

The V and J genes are TRBV10-1 and TRBJ1-5; TRBD1 might be the D (6 bases). Trimming took 3 bases from V and 0 from J, leaving 6 bases between them. The CDR3 covers 14 residues. CDR1 is WNHNN and CDR2 is SYGVQD in the germline V gene (reference sequence). The DNA for the CDR3 is TGCGCCAGCAGTGAAGGGGGTAGCAATCAGCCCCAGCATTTT. This codes for CASSEGGSNQPQHF.

This chain links TRBV20-1 with TRBJ2-5, with a possible D match to TRBD2 (6 bases). The CDR3 is made up of 13 amino acids. Trimming removed 3 bases from V and 3 bases from J, with 11 bases in between. Per the germline V gene, CDR1 is DFQATT and CDR2 is SNEGSKA (reference sequence). CDR3 in DNA: TGCAGTGCTAGTGCAACGGGGGAAGAGACCCAGTACTTC. Translation: CSASATGEETQYF.

J is TRBJ2-7 and V is TRBV19; tentative D call: TRBD1 (6 bases). V lost 6 bases and J lost 3, with 12 bases in between. Germline V gives CDR1 LNHDA, CDR2 SQIVND (reference sequence). The CDR3 totals 13 residues. The CDR3 spells CASRGAGFYEQYF. DNA of the CDR3: TGTGCCAGTAGGGGGGCAGGGTTCTACGAGCAGTACTTC.